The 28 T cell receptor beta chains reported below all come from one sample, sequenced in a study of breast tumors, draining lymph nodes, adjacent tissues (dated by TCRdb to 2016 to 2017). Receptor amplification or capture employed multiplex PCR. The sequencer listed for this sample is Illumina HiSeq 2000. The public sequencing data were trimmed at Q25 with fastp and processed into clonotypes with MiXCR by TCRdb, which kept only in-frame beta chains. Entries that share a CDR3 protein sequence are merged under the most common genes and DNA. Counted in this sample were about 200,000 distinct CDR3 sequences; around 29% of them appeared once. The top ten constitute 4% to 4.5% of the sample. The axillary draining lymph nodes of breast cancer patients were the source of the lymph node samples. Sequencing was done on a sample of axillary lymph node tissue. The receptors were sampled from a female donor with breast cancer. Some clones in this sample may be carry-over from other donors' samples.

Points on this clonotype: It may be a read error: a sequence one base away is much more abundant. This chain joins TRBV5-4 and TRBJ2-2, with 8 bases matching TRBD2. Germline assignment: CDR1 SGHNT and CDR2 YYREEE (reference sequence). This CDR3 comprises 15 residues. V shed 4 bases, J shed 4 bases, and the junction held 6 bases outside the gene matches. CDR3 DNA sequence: TGTGCCAGCAGCCCCCGGGAGGGACTCACCGGGGAGCTGTTTTTT. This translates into CASSPREGLTGELFF.

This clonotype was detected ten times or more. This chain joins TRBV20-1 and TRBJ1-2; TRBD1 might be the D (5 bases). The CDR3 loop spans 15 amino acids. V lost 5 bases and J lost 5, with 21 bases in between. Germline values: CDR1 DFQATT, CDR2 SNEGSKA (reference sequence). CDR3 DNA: TGCAGTGCTGCACCGAACAGGCTTGTCTGGTATGGCTACACCTTC. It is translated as CSAAPNRLVWYGYTF.

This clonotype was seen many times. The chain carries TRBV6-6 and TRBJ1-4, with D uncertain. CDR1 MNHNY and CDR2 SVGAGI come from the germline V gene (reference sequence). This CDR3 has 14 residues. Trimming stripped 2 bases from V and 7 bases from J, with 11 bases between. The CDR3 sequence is CASSYGEEVEKLFF. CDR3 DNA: TGTGCCAGCAGTTACGGGGAGGAAGTTGAAAAACTGTTTTTT.

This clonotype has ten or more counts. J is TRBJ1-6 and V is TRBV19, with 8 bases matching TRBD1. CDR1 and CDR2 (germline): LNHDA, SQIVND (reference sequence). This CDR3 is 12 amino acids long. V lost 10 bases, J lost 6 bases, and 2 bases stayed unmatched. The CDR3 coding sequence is TGTGCCACCGGGACAGGTAATTCACCCCTCCACTTT. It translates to CATGTGNSPLHF.

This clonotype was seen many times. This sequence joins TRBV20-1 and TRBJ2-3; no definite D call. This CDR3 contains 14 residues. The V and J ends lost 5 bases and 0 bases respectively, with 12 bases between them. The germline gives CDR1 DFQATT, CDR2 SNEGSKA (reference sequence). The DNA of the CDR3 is TGCAGTGCTGCCTTTCAGCCTAGCACAGATACGCAGTATTTT. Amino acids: CSAAFQPSTDTQYF.

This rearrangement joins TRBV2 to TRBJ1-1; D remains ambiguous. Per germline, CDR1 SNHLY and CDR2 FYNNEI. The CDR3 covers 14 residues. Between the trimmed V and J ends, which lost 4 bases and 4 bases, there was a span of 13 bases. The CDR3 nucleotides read TGTGCCAGCAGTGTGTTAGCGGGGTTCACTGAAGCTTTCTTT. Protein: CASSVLAGFTEAFF.

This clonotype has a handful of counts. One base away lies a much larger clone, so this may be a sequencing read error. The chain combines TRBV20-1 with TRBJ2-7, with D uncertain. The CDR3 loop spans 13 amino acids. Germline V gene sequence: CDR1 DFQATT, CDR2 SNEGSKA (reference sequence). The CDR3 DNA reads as TGCAGTGGGCAGAAAATCAGCTCCTACGCGCAGTACTTC. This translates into CSGQKISSYAQYF.

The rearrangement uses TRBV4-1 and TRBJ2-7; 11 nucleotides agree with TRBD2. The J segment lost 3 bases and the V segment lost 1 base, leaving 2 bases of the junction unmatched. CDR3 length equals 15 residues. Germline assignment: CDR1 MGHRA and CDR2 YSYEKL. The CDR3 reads CASSQAGTSGYEQYF. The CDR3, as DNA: TGCGCCAGCAGCCAAGCAGGGACTAGCGGCTACGAGCAGTACTTC.

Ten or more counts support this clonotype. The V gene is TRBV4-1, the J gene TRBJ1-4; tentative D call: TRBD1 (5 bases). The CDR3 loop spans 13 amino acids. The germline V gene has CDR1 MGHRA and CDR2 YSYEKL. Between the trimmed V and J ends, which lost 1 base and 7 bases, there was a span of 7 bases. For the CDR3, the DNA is TGCGCCAGCAGCCAAGGGGACTTTGAAAAACTGTTTTTT. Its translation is CASSQGDFEKLFF.

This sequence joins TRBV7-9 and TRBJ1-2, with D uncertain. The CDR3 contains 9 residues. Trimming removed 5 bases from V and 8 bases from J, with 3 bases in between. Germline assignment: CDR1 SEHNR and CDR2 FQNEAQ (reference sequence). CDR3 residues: CASSQGYTF. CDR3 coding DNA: TGTGCCAGCAGCCAAGGCTACACCTTC. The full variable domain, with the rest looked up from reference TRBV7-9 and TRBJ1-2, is DTGVSQNPRHKITKRGQNVTFRCDPISEHNRLYWYRQTLGQGPEFLTYFQNEAQLEKSRLLSDRFSAERPKGSFSTLEIQRTEQGDSAMYLCASSQGYTFGSGTRLTVV.

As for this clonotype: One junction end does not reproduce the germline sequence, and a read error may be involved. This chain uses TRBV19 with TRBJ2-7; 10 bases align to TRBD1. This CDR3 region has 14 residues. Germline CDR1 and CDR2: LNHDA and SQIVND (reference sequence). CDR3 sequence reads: CASKGQGISYEQYF. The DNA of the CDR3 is TGTGCTAGTAAGGGACAGGGGATTTCCTACGAGCAGTACTTC.

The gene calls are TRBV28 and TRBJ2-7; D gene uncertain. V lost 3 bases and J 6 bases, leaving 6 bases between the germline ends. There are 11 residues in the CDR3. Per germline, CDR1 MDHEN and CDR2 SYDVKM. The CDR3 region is CASSLGLEQYF. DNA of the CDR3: TGTGCCAGCAGTTTGGGCCTCGAGCAGTACTTC.

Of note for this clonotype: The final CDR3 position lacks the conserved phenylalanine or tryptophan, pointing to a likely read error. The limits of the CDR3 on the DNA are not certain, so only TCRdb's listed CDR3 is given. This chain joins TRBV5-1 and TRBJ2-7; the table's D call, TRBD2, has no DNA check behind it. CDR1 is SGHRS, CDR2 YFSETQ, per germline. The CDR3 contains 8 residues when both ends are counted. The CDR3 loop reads CASSDLAG.

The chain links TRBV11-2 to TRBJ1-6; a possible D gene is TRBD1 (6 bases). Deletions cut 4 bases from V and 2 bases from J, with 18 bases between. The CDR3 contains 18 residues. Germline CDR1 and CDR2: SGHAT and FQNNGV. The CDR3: CASSSPNAGQTYNSPLHF. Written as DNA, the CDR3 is TGTGCCAGCAGCTCACCTAACGCCGGACAGACCTATAATTCACCCCTCCACTTT.

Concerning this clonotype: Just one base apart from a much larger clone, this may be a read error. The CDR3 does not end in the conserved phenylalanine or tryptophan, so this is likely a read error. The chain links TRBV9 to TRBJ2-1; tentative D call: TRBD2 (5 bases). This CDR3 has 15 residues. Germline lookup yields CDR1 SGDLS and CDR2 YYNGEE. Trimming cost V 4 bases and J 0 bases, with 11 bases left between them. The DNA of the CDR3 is TGTGCCAGCAGCCAAGAAGGGAGCTCCTACAATGAGCAGTTCCTC. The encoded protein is CASSQEGSSYNEQFL.

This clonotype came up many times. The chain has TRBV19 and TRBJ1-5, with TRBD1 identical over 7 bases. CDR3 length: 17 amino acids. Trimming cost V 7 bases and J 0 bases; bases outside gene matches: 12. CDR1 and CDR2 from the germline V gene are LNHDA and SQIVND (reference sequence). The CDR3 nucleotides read TGTGCCAGTAATACAGGGGTGTACGGTTATAGCAATCAGCCCCAGCATTTT. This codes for CASNTGVYGYSNQPQHF.

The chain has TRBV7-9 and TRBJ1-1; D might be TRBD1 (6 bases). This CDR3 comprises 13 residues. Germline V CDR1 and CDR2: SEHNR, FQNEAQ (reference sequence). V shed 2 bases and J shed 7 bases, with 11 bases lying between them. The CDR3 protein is CASSLMGASEAFF. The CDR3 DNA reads TGTGCCAGCAGCTTAATGGGGGCAAGTGAAGCTTTCTTT.

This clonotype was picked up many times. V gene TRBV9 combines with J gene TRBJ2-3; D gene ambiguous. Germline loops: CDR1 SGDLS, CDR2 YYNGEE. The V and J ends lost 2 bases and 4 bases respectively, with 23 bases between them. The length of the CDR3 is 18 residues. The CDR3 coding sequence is TGTGCCAGCAGCGTGAGCCCCCTTAGAGGCCTCGGGCCAGATACGCAGTATTTT. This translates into CASSVSPLRGLGPDTQYF.

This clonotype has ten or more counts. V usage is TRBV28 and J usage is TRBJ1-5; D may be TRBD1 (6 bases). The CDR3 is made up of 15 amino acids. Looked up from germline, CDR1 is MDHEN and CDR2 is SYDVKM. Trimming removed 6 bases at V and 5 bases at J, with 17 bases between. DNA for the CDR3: TGTGCCAGCAGCCGATCGACAGGAACGGATCAGCCCCAGCATTTT. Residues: CASSRSTGTDQPQHF. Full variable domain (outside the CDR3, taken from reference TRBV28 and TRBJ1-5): DVKVTQSSRYLVKRTGEKVFLECVQDMDHENMFWYRQDPGLGLRLIYFSYDVKMKEKGDIPEGYSVSREKKERFSLILESASTNQTSMYLCASSRSTGTDQPQHFGDGTRLSIL.

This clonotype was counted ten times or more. For the CDR3, the DNA is TGCAGTGCTAGATTGGGACAGGGGGCGCTGGGCTACACCTTC. Protein product: CSARLGQGALGYTF. The rearrangement links TRBV20-1 to TRBJ1-2, with 12 bases aligning to TRBD1. CDR3 size: 14 residues. Germline V gene lookup returns CDR1 DFQATT and CDR2 SNEGSKA (reference sequence). The junction had 6 bases not matched to a gene; V was cut back by 2 bases and J by 8 bases.

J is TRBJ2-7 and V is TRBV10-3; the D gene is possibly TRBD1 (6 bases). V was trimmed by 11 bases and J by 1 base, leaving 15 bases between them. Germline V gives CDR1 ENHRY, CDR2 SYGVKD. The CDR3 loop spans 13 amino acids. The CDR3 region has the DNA TGTGCCGTCCGCTCGACAGGTTCCTACGAGCAGTACTTC. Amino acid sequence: CAVRSTGSYEQYF.

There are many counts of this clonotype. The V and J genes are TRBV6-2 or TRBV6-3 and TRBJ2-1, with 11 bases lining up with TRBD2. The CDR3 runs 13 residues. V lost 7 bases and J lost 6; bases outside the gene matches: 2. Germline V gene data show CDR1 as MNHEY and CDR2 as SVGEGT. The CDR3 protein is CASMGTSGNEQFF. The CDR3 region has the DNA TGTGCCAGCATGGGGACTAGCGGCAATGAGCAGTTCTTC.

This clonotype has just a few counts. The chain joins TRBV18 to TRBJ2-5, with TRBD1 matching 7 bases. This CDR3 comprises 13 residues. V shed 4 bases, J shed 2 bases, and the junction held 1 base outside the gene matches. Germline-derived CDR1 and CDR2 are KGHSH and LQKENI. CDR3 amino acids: CASSQGQQETQYF. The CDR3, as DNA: TGTGCCAGCTCACAGGGACAGCAAGAGACCCAGTACTTC.

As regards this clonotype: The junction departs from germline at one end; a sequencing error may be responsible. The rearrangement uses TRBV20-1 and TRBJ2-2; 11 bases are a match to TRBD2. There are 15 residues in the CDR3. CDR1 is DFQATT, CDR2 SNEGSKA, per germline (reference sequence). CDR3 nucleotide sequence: TGCAGTGCTAGTACTAGCGGGAGTCCCACACCGGGGAGCTGTTTT. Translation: CSASTSGSPTPGSCF.

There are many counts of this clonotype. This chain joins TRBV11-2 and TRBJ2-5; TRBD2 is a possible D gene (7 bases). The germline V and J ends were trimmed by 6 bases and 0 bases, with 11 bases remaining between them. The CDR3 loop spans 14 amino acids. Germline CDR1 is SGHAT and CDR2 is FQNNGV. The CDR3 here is CASRGGGHQETQYF. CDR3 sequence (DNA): TGTGCCAGCAGAGGGGGGGGGCACCAAGAGACCCAGTACTTC.

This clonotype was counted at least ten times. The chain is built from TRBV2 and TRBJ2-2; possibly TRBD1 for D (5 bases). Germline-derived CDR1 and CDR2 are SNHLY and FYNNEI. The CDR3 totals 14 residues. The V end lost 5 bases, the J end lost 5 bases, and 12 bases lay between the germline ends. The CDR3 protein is CASSRTSRTGELFF. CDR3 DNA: TGTGCCAGCAGTAGGACATCCCGTACCGGGGAGCTGTTTTTT.

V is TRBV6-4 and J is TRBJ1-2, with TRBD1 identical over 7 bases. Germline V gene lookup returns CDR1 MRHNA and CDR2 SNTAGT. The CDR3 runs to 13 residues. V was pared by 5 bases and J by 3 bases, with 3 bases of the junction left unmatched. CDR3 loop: CASSQGVDYGYTF. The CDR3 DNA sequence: TGTGCCAGCAGTCAGGGGGTGGACTATGGCTACACCTTC.

The CDR3 DNA is TGTGCCACCAGCAGCGACCGGGCCTACCGGGGGAGCGGGGAGCTGTTTTTT. It translates to CATSSDRAYRGSGELFF. The chain uses TRBV15 and TRBJ2-2; D might be TRBD2 (6 bases). Trimming pared 3 bases from V and 7 bases from J, leaving 21 bases between. Germline V gene lookup returns CDR1 LNHNV and CDR2 YYDKDF (reference sequence). The CDR3 length is 17 residues.